These 24 T cell receptor beta chains were sequenced from one sample in a study of T cells after yellow fever vaccination. Each CDR3 protein is one row after TCRdb ran MiXCR on the 5' RACE reads. Among about 300,000 distinct CDR3 sequences listed, under 9% were seen once. This sample comprised CD4+ T cells sorted from PBMCs, obtained 5 days after the yellow fever booster vaccination. The receptors originated from a man aged 18 to 30 who received the YFV17D yellow fever vaccine.

This clonotype was seen a few times. The chain recombines TRBV20-1 with TRBJ1-1; 8 nucleotides match TRBD1. Germline V lookup: CDR1 DFQATT, CDR2 SNEGSKA (reference sequence). The CDR3 sequence is 11 residues long. J gave up 10 bases and V 3 bases, and 4 bases lay outside the gene matches. CDR3 loop: CSASQGARAFF. The DNA for the CDR3 is TGCAGTGCTAGTCAGGGGGCGAGAGCTTTCTTT.

V and J are TRBV20-1 and TRBJ1-2; D is undetermined. CDR1 DFQATT and CDR2 SNEGSKA come from the germline V gene (reference sequence). V dropped 5 bases and J dropped 2 bases, with 12 bases sitting between them. This CDR3 is built from 13 residues. The CDR3 DNA reads TGCAGTGCTTCCGTAGGTCGGAACTATGGCTACACCTTC. This translates into CSASVGRNYGYTF.

This clonotype was observed a handful of times. This sequence joins TRBV2 and TRBJ2-3; 11 positions agree with TRBD2. The CDR3 is 15 amino acids. Germline CDR1 SNHLY, CDR2 FYNNEI. Trimming took 6 bases from V and 2 from J; bases not matched to a gene: 4. CDR3: CASRRLAGYTDTQYF. The CDR3 DNA is TGTGCCAGCAGAAGACTAGCGGGGTACACAGATACGCAGTATTTT.

This clonotype was observed at least ten times. The V call is TRBV20-1, the J call TRBJ2-5, with 8 bases lining up with TRBD2. This CDR3 has 16 amino acids. Germline CDR1 and CDR2: DFQATT and SNEGSKA (reference sequence). V was pared by 1 base and J by 7 bases, with 14 bases of the junction left unmatched. The CDR3 DNA follows: TGCAGTGCTAGAGCCCCAACGGGGGGGCTGGTAGGGACCCAGTACTTC. This encodes CSARAPTGGLVGTQYF.

This clonotype was found many times. The chain combines TRBV5-1 with TRBJ1-1; D is possibly TRBD1 (6 bases). Per the germline V gene, CDR1 is SGHRS and CDR2 is YFSETQ. The V gene lost 3 bases and the J gene lost 1 base, with 10 bases spanning the gap. There are 14 residues in the CDR3. The CDR3 sequence is CASSSGQPNTEAFF. CDR3 nucleotide sequence: TGCGCCAGCAGCTCCGGACAGCCGAACACTGAAGCTTTCTTT.

The V and J genes are TRBV5-6 and TRBJ1-4; D is unresolved. Germline lookup yields CDR1 SGHDT and CDR2 YYEEEE. Trimming removed 1 base at V and 6 bases at J, with 13 bases between. The CDR3 is 15 amino acids. CDR3 protein: CASSLPDHRDEKLFF. CDR3 DNA: TGTGCCAGCAGCTTGCCCGACCATAGGGATGAAAAACTGTTTTTT. Full variable domain (rest looked up from reference TRBV5-6 and TRBJ1-4): DAGVTQSPTHLIKTRGQQVTLRCSPKSGHDTVSWYQQALGQGPQFIFQYYEEEERQRGNFPDRFSGHQFPNYSSELNVNALLLGDSALYLCASSLPDHRDEKLFFGSGTQLSVL.

Comment on this clonotype: This could be a read error, since a much larger clone is one nucleotide away. The chain recombines TRBV4-3 with TRBJ2-3; 8 nucleotides agree with TRBD1. The CDR3 has 15 amino acids. Looked up from germline, CDR1 is LGHNA and CDR2 is YSLEER. The CDR3 loop is CVSSPGQGYTDTQYF. The CDR3 nucleotides are TGCGTCAGCAGCCCTGGACAGGGATATACAGATACGCAGTATTTT.

The CDR3 loop reads CASSQDPWTGFIYGYTF. The CDR3, as DNA: TGCGCCAGCAGCCAAGATCCCTGGACAGGGTTCATCTATGGCTACACCTTC. V gene TRBV4-3 combines with J gene TRBJ1-2; the match to TRBD1 covers 8 bases. This CDR3 is 17 amino acids long. Per the germline V gene, CDR1 is LGHNA and CDR2 is YSLEER. With V trimmed by 0 bases and J by 4 bases, 10 bases remained unmatched.

The chain joins TRBV5-1 to TRBJ2-5; 9 bases are shared with TRBD2. The junction had 3 bases not matched to a gene; V was cut back by 0 bases and J by 0 bases. CDR1 SGHRS and CDR2 YFSETQ come from the germline V gene. CDR3 length: 16 amino acids. CDR3 nucleotide sequence: TGCGCCAGCAGCTTGGTTGCGGGGGGGAACCAAGAGACCCAGTACTTC. This encodes CASSLVAGGNQETQYF.

The chain uses TRBV6-6 and TRBJ1-1; 10 nucleotides agree with TRBD1. Per the germline V gene, CDR1 is MNHNY and CDR2 is SVGAGI (reference sequence). V was clipped by 0 bases and J by 0 bases; unmatched bases: 4. CDR3 size: 17 residues. The CDR3 protein is CASSYSTGQGMNTEAFF. The CDR3 coding sequence is TGTGCCAGCAGTTACTCTACGGGACAGGGGATGAACACTGAAGCTTTCTTT.

A remark on this clonotype: At one end the junction does not follow the germline gene, possibly because of a read error. J is TRBJ2-4 and V is TRBV20-1; a possible D gene is TRBD2 (6 bases). From germline, CDR1 is DFQATT and CDR2 SNEGSKA (reference sequence). This CDR3 has 15 amino acids. CDR3: CSARAGPLAKKIQYF. The CDR3 bases are TGCAGTGCTAGGGCGGGACCCTTAGCCAAAAAAATTCAGTACTTC.

The rearrangement links TRBV28 to TRBJ2-5; 8 bases agree with TRBD1. CDR1 is MDHEN and CDR2 is SYDVKM in the germline V gene. With V trimmed by 8 bases and J by 5 bases, 1 base remained unmatched. The CDR3 consists of 11 residues. The chain's CDR3 is CASWTGETQYF. The CDR3, as DNA: TGTGCCAGCTGGACAGGGGAGACCCAGTACTTC. Filled out from reference TRBV28 and TRBJ2-5, the complete variable domain reads DVKVTQSSRYLVKRTGEKVFLECVQDMDHENMFWYRQDPGLGLRLIYFSYDVKMKEKGDIPEGYSVSREKKERFSLILESASTNQTSMYLCASWTGETQYFGPGTRLLVL.

This clonotype was counted only a few times. The rearrangement joins TRBV20-1 to TRBJ1-1, with unresolved D. The CDR3 contains 14 residues. Per the germline V gene, CDR1 is DFQATT and CDR2 is SNEGSKA (reference sequence). The germline V and J ends were trimmed by 1 base and 1 base, with 10 bases remaining between them. CDR3 sequence (DNA): TGCAGTGCTAGAGTGGCAGCAAGGAACACTGAAGCTTTCTTT. Translation gives CSARVAARNTEAFF.

The sample holds many counts of this clonotype. The J gene is TRBJ2-1, the V gene TRBV20-1, with 8 bases aligning to TRBD2. This CDR3 is built from 15 residues. The trim removed 1 base at V and 4 bases at J, leaving 6 bases unmatched. CDR1 is DFQATT and CDR2 is SNEGSKA in the germline V gene (reference sequence). The CDR3 sequence is CSARVQAGEYNEQFF. The DNA of the CDR3 is TGCAGTGCTAGAGTGCAAGCGGGGGAGTACAATGAGCAGTTCTTC.

This clonotype was counted a few times. The chain has TRBV5-1 and TRBJ1-4; maybe TRBD1 (5 bases). Germline assignment: CDR1 SGHRS and CDR2 YFSETQ. Trimming removed 6 bases at V and 6 bases at J, with 15 bases between. The CDR3 runs to 14 residues. This chain's CDR3 is CASTSGPSYEKLFF. The CDR3 nucleotides read TGCGCCAGCACCTCGGGACCCAGTTATGAAAAACTGTTTTTT.

The chain has TRBV12-3 or TRBV12-4 and TRBJ2-7; either TRBD1 or TRBD2 may fit D (5 bases each). Trimming stripped 1 base from V and 8 bases from J, with 12 bases between. CDR3 length: 13 amino acids. Here the CDR3 reads CASSLVERGQQYF. CDR3 DNA sequence: TGTGCCAGCAGTTTAGTTGAGAGGGGACAGCAGTACTTC.

The rearrangement joins TRBV10-1 to TRBJ1-1; D is unresolved. This CDR3 is built from 13 residues. V was cut by 2 bases and J by 2 bases, with 6 bases left in between. Germline V gene data show CDR1 as WNHNN and CDR2 as SYGVQD (reference sequence). CDR3 sequence: CASSEGINTEAFF. CDR3 DNA sequence: TGCGCCAGCAGTGAGGGCATTAACACTGAAGCTTTCTTT.

A few counts support this clonotype. This sequence joins TRBV12-3 or TRBV12-4 and TRBJ2-1, with 15 bases that match TRBD2. The CDR3 runs 15 residues. Germline trimming cut 5 bases from V and 15 bases from J; bases unmatched to any gene: 11. Here the CDR3 reads CASSRGTSGGRPLFF. The CDR3 region has the DNA TGTGCCAGCAGTCGGGGGACTAGCGGGGGGCGTCCACTGTTCTTC.

V gene TRBV6-6 combines with J gene TRBJ1-5; 7 nucleotides agree with TRBD1. Germline V gives CDR1 MNHNY, CDR2 SVGAGI (reference sequence). CDR3 length: 13 amino acids. J was trimmed by 7 bases and V by 2 bases; bases with no gene match: 2. The CDR3 DNA reads as TGTGCCAGCAGTTACGACAGGGTGCAGCCCCAGCATTTT. Protein product: CASSYDRVQPQHF.

This clonotype has just a few counts. The DNA of the CDR3 is TGTGCCAGTAGTAGGGGCCCGGGGGAGGGCCAAGAGACCCAGTACTTC. Translating it yields CASSRGPGEGQETQYF. The chain links TRBV19 to TRBJ2-5, with 7 bases identical to TRBD2. The germline CDR1 and CDR2 sequences are LNHDA and SQIVND (reference sequence). V lost 4 bases to trimming and J lost 1 base; unmatched junction nucleotides: 9. The CDR3 consists of 16 residues.

This rearrangement joins TRBV5-1 to TRBJ2-7; D unresolved. The V gene's germline CDR1 is SGHRS and CDR2 YFSETQ. The germline V and J ends were trimmed by 0 bases and 7 bases, with 11 bases remaining between them. The CDR3 runs to 13 residues. The CDR3 nucleotides are TGCGCCAGCAGCTTGGCCGGCAAGAGGGAGCAGTACGTC. This sequence encodes CASSLAGKREQYV.

This clonotype has a single count. Written as DNA, the CDR3 is TGCAGTGCTAGAAGGACAGGGGAAGTGGATACGCAGTATTTT. This encodes CSARRTGEVDTQYF. The chain couples TRBV20-1 to TRBJ2-3; 9 bases agree with TRBD1. The CDR3 spans 14 residues. The germline gives CDR1 DFQATT, CDR2 SNEGSKA (reference sequence). V shed 2 bases, J shed 6 bases, and the junction held 6 bases outside the gene matches.

This clonotype was observed a handful of times. The CDR3 bases are TGTGCCAGCAGCTTGACTGGAGGGGGCGCGGTCAATGAGCAGTTCTTC. It specifies CASSLTGGGAVNEQFF. V and J are TRBV5-4 and TRBJ2-1; possibly TRBD1 for D (7 bases). V lost 1 base and J 6 bases, leaving 17 bases between the germline ends. CDR1 is SGHNT and CDR2 is YYREEE in the germline V gene (reference sequence). The length of the CDR3 is 16 residues.

Many counts were recorded for this clonotype. The chain carries TRBV7-2 and TRBJ2-3; D may be TRBD2 (6 bases). The germline V and J ends were trimmed by 3 bases and 0 bases, with 10 bases remaining between them. This CDR3 has 15 residues. The germline CDR1 and CDR2 sequences are SGHTA and FQGNSA. The CDR3 DNA is TGTGCCAGCAGCTTTGTCCGGGGGAGCACAGATACGCAGTATTTT. It is translated as CASSFVRGSTDTQYF.